The 6 T cell receptor beta chains listed next were all sequenced from one sample in a study of T cell responses to AZD1222 COVID-19 vaccine. The assay was immunoSEQ multiplex PCR, and TCRdb's table has in-frame clones only and misses some. Of some 97,000 clones in the sample, 85% to 90% were seen once. This material consisted of peripheral blood, taken on day 0 of AZD1222 vaccination. The receptors were sampled from an adult in good health.

This chain uses TRBV7-9 with TRBJ1-1; the D is unclear. The V gene's germline CDR1 is SEHNR and CDR2 FQNEAQ (reference sequence). The CDR3 is 11 residues long. Trimming removed 5 bases at V and 2 bases at J, with 3 bases between. The CDR3: CASSRNTEAFF. The DNA of the CDR3 is TGTGCCAGCAGCAGAAACACTGAAGCTTTCTTT.

The gene calls are TRBV9 and TRBJ1-5; D is ambiguous. Germline V CDR1 and CDR2: SGDLS, YYNGEE. This CDR3 is built from 15 residues. The ends were cut back, 0 bases at V and 2 bases at J, with 9 bases in the middle. CDR3 DNA: TGTGCCAGCAGCGTAGACGGGATCGGCAATCAGCCCCAGCATTTT. It specifies CASSVDGIGNQPQHF.

The chain carries TRBV6-5 and TRBJ2-6; D gene ambiguous. The germline V and J ends were trimmed by 2 bases and 4 bases, with 12 bases remaining between them. The CDR3 consists of 16 residues. CDR1 MNHEY and CDR2 SVGAGI come from the germline V gene. The CDR3, as DNA: TGTGCCAGCAGTTACGCCTTCTTCGGGGGGGCCAACGTCCTGACTTTC. It translates to CASSYAFFGGANVLTF.

The chain uses TRBV7-2 and TRBJ1-2; D is uncertain. The CDR3 sequence is 12 residues long. Per the germline V gene, CDR1 is SGHTA and CDR2 is FQGNSA. V was shortened by 1 base and J by 9 bases, with 9 bases between the two germline ends. This CDR3 reads CASSLVRRSYTF. The CDR3 nucleotides are TGTGCCAGCAGCTTAGTGAGGAGGAGCTACACCTTC.

This clone was seen only once. The chain joins TRBV11-3 to TRBJ2-1; D unclear. This CDR3 contains 15 residues. Germline CDR1 and CDR2: SGHNT and YENEEA. Trimming shortened V by 1 base and J by 8 bases, and 15 bases separated the two germline ends. The chain's CDR3 is CASSLGDHQGDEQFF. The CDR3 DNA is TGTGCCAGCAGCTTAGGTGACCATCAAGGCGATGAGCAGTTCTTC.

This clone was seen only once. The rearrangement joins TRBV3-1 (or the pseudogene TRBV3-2) to TRBJ2-6, with D hard to call. The CDR3 has 14 residues. Germline lookup yields CDR1 LGHDT and CDR2 YNNKEL (reference sequence). V was cut by 4 bases and J by 0 bases, with 4 bases left in between. CDR3 coding DNA: TGTGCCAGCAGCCCATACTCTGGGGCCAACGTCCTGACTTTC. Translating gives CASSPYSGANVLTF.